Below, 8 T cell receptor beta chains from the same sample are listed, as sequenced in a study of blood T cell repertoires in COVID-19. Libraries were prepared by immunoSEQ multiplex PCR; TCRdb keeps only in-frame clonotypes and omits some of them. The table has some 97,000 clones, over 65% seen once. The sample comprised peripheral blood. The receptors were sampled from a human donor in a cohort sampled during active COVID-19.

The V gene is TRBV4-3, the J gene TRBJ1-2; TRBD1 matches 9 bases. This CDR3 is 14 amino acids long. V was clipped by 1 base and J by 11 bases; unmatched bases: 8. Germline V lookup: CDR1 LGHNA, CDR2 YSLEER. The CDR3 spells CASSQVGRDREYTF. In DNA form, the CDR3 reads TGCGCCAGCAGCCAAGTCGGCCGGGACAGGGAGTACACCTTC.

V and J are TRBV3-1 (or the pseudogene TRBV3-2) and TRBJ1-2; perhaps TRBD1 as D (5 bases). Trimming took 5 bases from V and 3 from J, leaving 16 bases between them. CDR3 length: 15 amino acids. Germline-derived CDR1 and CDR2 are LGHDT and YNNKEL (reference sequence). CDR3 sequence: CASSSGGQGDYGYTF. Written as DNA, the CDR3 is TGTGCCAGCAGCTCAGGTGGCCAGGGCGACTATGGCTACACCTTC.

For this clone: The same CDR3 is also encoded by other DNA sequences in this sample. This chain links TRBV5-1 with TRBJ2-1, with D perhaps TRBD2 (5 bases). CDR1 and CDR2 from the germline V gene are SGHRS and YFSETQ. This CDR3 contains 16 residues. Trimming pared 0 bases from V and 0 bases from J, leaving 10 bases between. CDR3 amino acids: CASSLGGMSSYNEQFF. The CDR3 DNA reads TGCGCCAGCAGCTTGGGAGGGATGAGCTCCTACAATGAGCAGTTCTTC. The full variable domain, completed using reference TRBV5-1 and TRBJ2-1, is KAGVTQTPRYLIKTRGQQVTLSCSPISGHRSVSWYQQTPGQGLQFLFEYFSETQRNKGNFPGRFSGRQFSNSRSEMNVSTLELGDSALYLCASSLGGMSSYNEQFFGPGTRLTVL.

The genes are TRBV6-6 and TRBJ2-7; D is perhaps TRBD1 (8 bases). The germline V gene encodes CDR1 MNHNY and CDR2 SVGAGI (reference sequence). Trimming took off 6 bases at V and 2 bases at J, with 14 bases between the two ends. CDR3 length: 14 residues. The CDR3 reads CASSRTGGAYEQYF. CDR3 nucleotides: TGTGCCAGCAGCCGAACAGGGGGGGCCTACGAGCAGTACTTC.

Only one count was recorded for this clone. The rearrangement links TRBV3-1 (or the pseudogene TRBV3-2) to TRBJ1-1, with 7 nucleotides matching TRBD1. The CDR3 loop spans 13 amino acids. V gave up 7 bases and J gave up 3 bases; unmatched junction bases: 5. Germline-derived CDR1 and CDR2 are LGHDT and YNNKEL (reference sequence). The CDR3 sequence: CASKQGRDTEAFF. In DNA, the CDR3 is TGTGCCAGCAAACAGGGGCGAGACACTGAAGCTTTCTTT.

The chain joins TRBV7-8 to TRBJ2-7; D is undetermined. Germline V gene data show CDR1 as SGHVS and CDR2 as FQNEAQ. Trimming shortened V by 3 bases and J by 0 bases, and 3 bases separated the two germline ends. This CDR3 is built from 12 residues. CDR3 in amino acids: CASSLSSYEQYF. CDR3 nucleotide sequence: TGTGCCAGCAGCTTGAGCTCCTACGAGCAGTACTTC.

This chain links TRBV10-3 with TRBJ2-2, with a tentative D call TRBD1 (5 bases). Germline V CDR1 and CDR2: ENHRY, SYGVKD. The germline V and J ends were trimmed by 6 bases and 9 bases, with 8 bases remaining between them. The CDR3 is 11 amino acids. In DNA form, the CDR3 reads TGTGCCATCAGCCCGGACAGGGAGCTGTTTTTT. This codes for CAISPDRELFF.

The chain uses TRBV3-1 (or the pseudogene TRBV3-2) and TRBJ2-3, with D possibly matching TRBD2 (6 bases). The CDR3 totals 16 residues. V was shortened by 0 bases and J by 1 base, with 11 bases between the two germline ends. Germline V gives CDR1 LGHDT, CDR2 YNNKEL (reference sequence). CDR3 bases: TGTGCCAGCAGCCAAGATTTGGCTAGCGGCACAGATACGCAGTATTTT. Its protein product is CASSQDLASGTDTQYF.